This TCR beta chain was captured in a study of beta chain features in type 1 diabetes. Study-wide findings and caveats: Individuals with type 1 diabetes displayed fewer insertions and more deletions at VDJ junctions. The similarity of naive, central memory and Treg TCRB repertoires appeared greater among patients than among healthy donors.

This clone has just a few counts. Its antigen is not known. Germline V gene lookup returns CDR1 SGHNT and CDR2 YYREEE (reference sequence). Trimming removed 1 base from V and 0 bases from J, with 10 bases in between. The CDR3 covers 15 residues. Expressed TCRB transcripts were sequenced, since all the RNA that had been isolated was reverse transcribed. TCRdb's copy holds only in-frame clones and misses some; the assay was immunoSEQ multiplex PCR. The sample includes under 400,000 clones, approximately 15% of them seen just once. The sequence was collected from a man aged 30 to 45 in good health. The sequenced sample consisted of central memory CD4+ T cells from blood. The V call is TRBV5-4, the J call TRBJ1-1; TRBD1 is a possible D gene (6 bases). The CDR3 coding sequence is TGTGCCAGCAGCTTGACAGGGAAAATGAACACTGAAGCTTTCTTT. This encodes CASSLTGKMNTEAFF.